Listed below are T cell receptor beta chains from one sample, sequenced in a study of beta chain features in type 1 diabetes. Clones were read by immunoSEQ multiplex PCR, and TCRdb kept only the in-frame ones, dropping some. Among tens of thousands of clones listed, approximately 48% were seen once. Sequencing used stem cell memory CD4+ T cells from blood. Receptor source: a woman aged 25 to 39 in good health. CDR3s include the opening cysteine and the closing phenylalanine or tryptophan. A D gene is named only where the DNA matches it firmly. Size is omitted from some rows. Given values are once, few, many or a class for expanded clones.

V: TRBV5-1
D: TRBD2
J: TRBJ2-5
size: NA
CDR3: CASSVRAGGEETQYF
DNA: TGCGCCAGCAGCGTGCGAGCGGGAGGGGAGGAGACCCAGTACTTC

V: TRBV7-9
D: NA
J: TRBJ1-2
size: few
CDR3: CASSTGGNYGYTF
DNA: TGTGCCAGCAGCACGGGGGGGAACTATGGCTACACCTTC

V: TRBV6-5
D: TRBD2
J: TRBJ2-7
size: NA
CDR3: CASRDPTGGAYEQYF
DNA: TGTGCCAGCAGAGACCCAACGGGGGGAGCCTACGAGCAGTACTTC

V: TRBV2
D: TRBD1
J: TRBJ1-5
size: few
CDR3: CASRAGTAYQPQHF
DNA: TGTGCCAGCAGGGCCGGGACAGCGTATCAGCCCCAGCATTTT

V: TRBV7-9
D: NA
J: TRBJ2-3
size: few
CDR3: CASSLAVYITDTQYF
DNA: TGTGCCAGCAGCTTAGCAGTCTATATCACAGATACGCAGTATTTT

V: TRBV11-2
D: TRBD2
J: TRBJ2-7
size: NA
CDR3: CASSLGLARNEQYF
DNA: TGTGCCAGCAGCTTGGGACTAGCCAGGAACGAGCAGTACTTC

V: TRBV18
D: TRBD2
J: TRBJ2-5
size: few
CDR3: CASSSLSGTSGTPGETQYF
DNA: TGTGCCAGCTCGTCCCTCAGCGGGACTAGCGGAACCCCAGGCGAGACCCAGTACTTC

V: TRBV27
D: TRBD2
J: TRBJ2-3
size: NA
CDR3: CASRALAGRGDTQYF
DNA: TGTGCCAGCAGGGCCCTAGCAGGGAGGGGAGATACGCAGTATTTT

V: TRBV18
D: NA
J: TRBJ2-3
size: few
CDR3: CASSPRERQSTDTQYF
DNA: TGTGCCAGCTCACCAAGGGAAAGACAGAGCACAGATACGCAGTATTTT

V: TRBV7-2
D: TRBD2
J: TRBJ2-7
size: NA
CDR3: CASSLVPGGRSYEQYF
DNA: TGTGCCAGCAGCTTAGTACCGGGAGGGAGGTCCTACGAGCAGTACTTC

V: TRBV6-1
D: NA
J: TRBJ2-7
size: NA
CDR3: CASSGGLAEQYF
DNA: TGTGCCAGCAGTGGCGGTCTCGCCGAGCAGTACTTC

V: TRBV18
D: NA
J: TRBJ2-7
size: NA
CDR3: CASSTRTRSSYEQYF
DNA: TGTGCCAGCTCAACCCGGACTCGCAGCTCCTACGAGCAGTACTTC

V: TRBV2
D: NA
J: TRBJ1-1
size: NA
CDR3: CASREERNLNTEAFF
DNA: TGTGCCAGCAGGGAAGAGAGAAATCTGAACACTGAAGCTTTCTTT

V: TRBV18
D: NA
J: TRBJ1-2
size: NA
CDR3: CASSLRTSYGYTF
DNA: TGTGCCAGCTCATTAAGGACAAGCTATGGCTACACCTTC

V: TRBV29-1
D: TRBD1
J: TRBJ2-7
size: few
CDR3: CSVEEITGGVYEQYF
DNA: TGCAGCGTTGAAGAAATCACAGGGGGTGTCTACGAGCAGTACTTC

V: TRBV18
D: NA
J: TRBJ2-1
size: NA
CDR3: CASSPESSYNEQFF
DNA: TGTGCCAGCTCACCAGAGAGCTCCTACAATGAGCAGTTCTTC